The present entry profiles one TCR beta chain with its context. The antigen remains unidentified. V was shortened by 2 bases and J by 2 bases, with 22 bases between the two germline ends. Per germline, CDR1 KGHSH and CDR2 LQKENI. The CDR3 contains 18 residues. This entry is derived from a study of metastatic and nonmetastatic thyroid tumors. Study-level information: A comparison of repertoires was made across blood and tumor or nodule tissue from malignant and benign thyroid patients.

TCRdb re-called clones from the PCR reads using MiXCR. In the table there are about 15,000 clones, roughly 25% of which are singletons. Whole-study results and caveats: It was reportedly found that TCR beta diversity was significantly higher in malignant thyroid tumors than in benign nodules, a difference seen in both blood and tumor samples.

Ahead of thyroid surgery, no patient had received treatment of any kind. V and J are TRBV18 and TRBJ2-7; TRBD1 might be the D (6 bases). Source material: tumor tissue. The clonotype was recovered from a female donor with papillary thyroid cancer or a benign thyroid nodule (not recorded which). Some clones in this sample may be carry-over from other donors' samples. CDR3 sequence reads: CASSPFLKKRGHPYEQYF. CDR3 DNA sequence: TGTGCCAGCTCACCATTCCTGAAAAAGAGGGGACATCCCTACGAGCAGTACTTC.